The clone carrying this TCR beta chain is categorized as medium-sized. Via MiXCR, TCRdb re-called the RT-PCR reads, giving one row per CDR3 protein. The table includes under 3,500 distinct CDR3 sequences, approximately 10% detected once. Trimming shortened V by 1 base and J by 8 bases, and 6 bases separated the two germline ends. The germline gives CDR1 SGHDN, CDR2 FVKESK. The length of the CDR3 is 13 residues. The data belong to a study of immune reconstitution after stem cell transplant in scleroderma. This TCR came from a female donor with systemic sclerosis. The sample was acquired before or after autologous hematopoietic stem cell transplantation (not recorded which). V and J are TRBV14 and TRBJ1-6; D ambiguous. CDR3 in DNA: TGTGCCAGCAGCCAAGCCGGTTATTCACCCCTCCACTTT. It specifies CASSQAGYSPLHF.